The source of this T cell receptor (beta chain) is a study of blood T cell repertoires in COVID-19. Whole-study context: T cells, B-cell-depleted T cells, or PBMCs supplied cDNA or gDNA.

The protocol was immunoSEQ multiplex PCR, while the TCRdb copy is restricted to in-frame clones and leaves out a portion. The sample includes 37,000 or so clones, more than 65% seen only once; the top ten take around 28%. Points on this clone: Other DNA sequences in this sample translate to the same CDR3.

V was pared by 8 bases and J by 5 bases, with 10 bases between. The CDR3 is 11 residues long. From germline, CDR1 is SEHNR and CDR2 FQNEAQ (reference sequence). Sequencing was carried out using peripheral blood. The gene calls are TRBV7-9 and TRBJ2-7, with a weak D call TRBD1 (6 bases). This clonotype was obtained from a man older than 75 with active or convalescent COVID-19. The CDR3 region has the DNA TGTGCCAGCTCGACAGGCAACGAGCAGTACTTC. It yields the protein CASSTGNEQYF.